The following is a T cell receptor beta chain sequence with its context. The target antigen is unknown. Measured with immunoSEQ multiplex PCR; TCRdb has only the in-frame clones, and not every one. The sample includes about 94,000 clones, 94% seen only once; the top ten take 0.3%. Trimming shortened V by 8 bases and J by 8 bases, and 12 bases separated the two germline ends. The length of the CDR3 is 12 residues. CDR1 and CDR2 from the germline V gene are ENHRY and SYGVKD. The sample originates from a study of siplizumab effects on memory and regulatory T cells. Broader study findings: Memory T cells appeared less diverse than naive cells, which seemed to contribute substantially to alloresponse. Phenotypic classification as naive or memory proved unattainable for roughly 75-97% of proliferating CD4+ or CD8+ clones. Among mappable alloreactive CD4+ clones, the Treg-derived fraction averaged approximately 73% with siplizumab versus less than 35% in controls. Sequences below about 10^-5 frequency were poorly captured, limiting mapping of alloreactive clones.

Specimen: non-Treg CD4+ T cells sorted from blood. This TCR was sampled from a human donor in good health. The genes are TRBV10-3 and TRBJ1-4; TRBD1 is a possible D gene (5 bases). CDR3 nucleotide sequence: TGTGCCATCCGGGGCGTGGACGAAAAACTGTTTTTT. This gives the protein CAIRGVDEKLFF.